What follows describes a single T cell receptor beta chain. This sample is part of a study of blood T cell repertoires in COVID-19. Study summary: T cells, B-cell-depleted T cells, or PBMCs supplied cDNA or gDNA.

Living in under 30 US areas, the participants were between roughly 18 and 89 years of age. As handled by the study authors: Amplification of reference gene primers was used by the study to estimate nucleated cell counts. Here immunoSEQ multiplex PCR was the method, and the copy in TCRdb shows in-frame clones only, minus some. The DNA gave D and trimming, while V, J and clone size come from that table. The table shows about 270,000 clones, with roughly 90% occurring only once. The source material was PBMCs or T cells enriched from blood (not recorded which). The TCR originated in a woman between 35 and 50 years old with acute COVID-19.

DNA for the CDR3: TGTGCCAGCAGCCAAGGGGCCTACAATCAGCCCCAGCATTTT. Translation: CASSQGAYNQPQHF. The rearrangement links TRBV16 to TRBJ1-5; possibly TRBD1 for D (5 bases). With 2 bases removed from V and 3 bases from J, the gap between germline ends came to 8 bases. Germline lookup yields CDR1 KGHSY and CDR2 FQNENV. There are 14 residues in the CDR3.